There are a few counts of the clone carrying this T cell receptor (beta chain). Germline CDR1 is SGHRS and CDR2 is YFSETQ. V lost 0 bases and J lost 1; bases outside the gene matches: 5. The length of the CDR3 is 16 residues. The sample originates from a study of blood T cell repertoires in COVID-19. The overall study: Samples of COVID-19 (acute and convalescent) were obtained from the United States, Italy and Spain.

Cohorts were assigned according to the clinical history that participants reported. Recovered status applied to Cohort 3 donors who had two consecutive negative PCRs. It also applied to those with clearance or with symptom resolution. In the original workflow: Quantification of nucleated cells was approximated via reference gene primer amplification. TCRdb's table, derived via immunoSEQ multiplex PCR, lists solely in-frame clones and lacks some. The V and J calls and clone size were taken over from that table, and D and trimming were inferred from the DNA. The table lists 320,000 or so clones, roughly 87% of them singletons.

The sequence came from a woman in her thirties who had recovered from COVID-19. The sequenced sample consisted of PBMCs or T cells enriched from blood (not recorded which). The chain combines TRBV5-1 with TRBJ1-1, with 8 bases identical to TRBD1. DNA of the CDR3: TGCGCCAGCAGCTTGGGGGACAGGTCGGCGAACACTGAAGCTTTCTTT. This codes for CASSLGDRSANTEAFF.